The clone carrying this T cell receptor beta chain has ten or more counts. Its antigen is as yet unknown. TCR alpha and beta CDR3 regions were amplified from RNA using iRepertoire nested multiplex PCR. Input was roughly 100-450 ng of tissue mRNA or PBMC total RNA. TCRdb passed the multiplex PCR reads through MiXCR, listing each CDR3 protein once. The table has 84,000 or so distinct CDR3 sequences, less than 30% seen once. This CDR3 has 15 amino acids. The germline gives CDR1 KGHSH, CDR2 LQKENI. With 3 bases removed from V and 5 bases from J, the gap between germline ends came to 16 bases. This sample is drawn from a study of glioma-infiltrating T cells. Study outcomes and limitations: CDR3 overlap between tissue and blood was very small. Tissue-blood divergence was below expectation in non-neoplastic patients, above in gliomas.

The receptor comes from a human donor with low-grade glioma or glioblastoma, undergoing nonglioma brain surgery, or in good health (not recorded which). The sequencing sample was made of glioma tissue, nonneoplastic brain tissue, or PBMCs (not recorded which). The rearrangement links TRBV18 to TRBJ1-1; D possibly corresponds to TRBD1 (5 bases). CDR3 bases: TGTGCCAGCTCACCCCCTCGGGGACCGGTTACTGAAGCTTTCTTT. Its translation is CASSPPRGPVTEAFF.